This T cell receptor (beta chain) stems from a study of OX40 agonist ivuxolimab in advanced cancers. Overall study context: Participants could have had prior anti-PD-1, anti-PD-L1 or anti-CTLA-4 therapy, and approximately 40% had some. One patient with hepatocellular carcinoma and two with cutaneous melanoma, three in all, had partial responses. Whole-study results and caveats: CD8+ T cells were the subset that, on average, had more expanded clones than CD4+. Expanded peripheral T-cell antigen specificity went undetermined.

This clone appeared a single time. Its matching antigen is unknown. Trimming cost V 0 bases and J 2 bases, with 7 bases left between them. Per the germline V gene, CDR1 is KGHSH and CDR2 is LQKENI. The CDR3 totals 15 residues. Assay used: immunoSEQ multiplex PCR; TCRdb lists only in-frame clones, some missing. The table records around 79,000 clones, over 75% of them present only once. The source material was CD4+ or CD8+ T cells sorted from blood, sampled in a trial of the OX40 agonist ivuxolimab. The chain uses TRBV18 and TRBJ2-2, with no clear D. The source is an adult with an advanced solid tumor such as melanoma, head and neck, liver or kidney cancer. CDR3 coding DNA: TGTGCCAGCTCACCACCGTTAGCTAACACCGGGGAGCTGTTTTTT. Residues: CASSPPLANTGELFF. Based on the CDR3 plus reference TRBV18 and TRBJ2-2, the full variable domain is NAGVMQNPRHLVRRRGQEARLRCSPMKGHSHVYWYRQLPEEGLKFMVYLQKENIIDESGMPKERFSAEFPKEGPSILRIQQVVRGDSAAYFCASSPPLANTGELFFGEGSRLTVL.